Below, one T cell receptor beta chain is given with its context. Its antigen is currently unknown. This sample was taken from a study of T cell responses to AZD1222 COVID-19 vaccine. Study results and limitations: With two AZD1222 doses given, Spike-specific TCR breadth and depth both rose. Baseline serostatus was positive in only a handful of AZD1222 recipients. The study reported that nearly half of spike-specific TCRs target unmutated variant regions.

Assay used: immunoSEQ multiplex PCR; TCRdb lists only in-frame clones, some missing. The table includes 150,000 to 250,000 clones, roughly nine tenths detected once. Between the trimmed V and J ends, which lost 0 bases and 4 bases, there was a span of 7 bases. CDR3 length: 14 residues. CDR1 is SGDLS, CDR2 YYNGEE, per germline. V and J are TRBV9 and TRBJ1-4; no clear D. The material was peripheral blood, obtained 28 days after the second AZD1222 dose. This TCR derives from an adult who received the AZD1222 COVID-19 vaccine. CDR3 residues: CASSVGSHNEKLFF. The CDR3 DNA reads as TGTGCCAGCAGCGTAGGCAGCCATAATGAAAAACTGTTTTTT.